The 11 T cell receptor beta chains below were found in one sample sequenced in a study of cytomegalovirus exposure and HLA in healthy donors. The PCR had 60 Vbeta and 13 Jbeta primers. Clones were sequenced by immunoSEQ multiplex PCR, and TCRdb holds only the in-frame ones, with some missing. The table has 150,000 or so clones, approximately 70% seen once. The sample taken for sequencing was PBMCs. The receptors derive from a man in his forties in good health and CMV-seropositive.

The V call is TRBV6-5, the J call TRBJ2-1, with 11 bases fitting TRBD2. This CDR3 has 14 amino acids. The germline gives CDR1 MNHEY, CDR2 SVGAGI. With 5 bases clipped from V and 10 bases from J, the junction kept 7 bases outside the gene matches. The CDR3 spells CASSPSGGSGEQFF. CDR3 DNA sequence: TGTGCCAGCAGTCCTAGCGGGGGGTCCGGGGAGCAGTTCTTC.

The CDR3 here is CASSQGDSTEAFF. CDR3 bases: TGCGCCAGCAGCCAAGGAGACAGCACTGAAGCTTTCTTT. The chain employs TRBV4-3 and TRBJ1-1; D might be TRBD1 (5 bases). This CDR3 spans 13 amino acids. The V and J ends lost 1 base and 4 bases respectively, with 7 bases between them. Germline CDR1 and CDR2: LGHNA and YSLEER.

In this sample, this clone turned up a few times. The chain carries TRBV19 and TRBJ1-1; 7 nucleotides agree with TRBD1. This CDR3 contains 13 residues. Per the germline V gene, CDR1 is LNHDA and CDR2 is SQIVND (reference sequence). V shed 6 bases and J 10 bases; nucleotides not matched to a gene: 11. CDR3 sequence: CASSYGQALGAFF. CDR3 bases: TGTGCCAGTAGCTATGGACAGGCCCTGGGAGCTTTCTTT.

The chain employs TRBV6-6 and TRBJ2-2; D is uncertain. V was shortened by 8 bases and J by 1 base, with 8 bases between the two germline ends. The CDR3 is 13 residues long. Per the germline V gene, CDR1 is MNHNY and CDR2 is SVGAGI (reference sequence). The CDR3 DNA sequence: TGTGCCAGCGTCTTTCGGAACACCGGGGAGCTGTTTTTT. Encoded protein: CASVFRNTGELFF.

The J gene is TRBJ2-5, the V gene TRBV7-3; 10 nucleotides agree with TRBD2. CDR1 and CDR2 (germline): SGHTA, FQGTGA. The CDR3 consists of 15 residues. J gave up 6 bases and V 5 bases, and 9 bases lay outside the gene matches. As DNA, the CDR3 is TGTGCCAGCAGCCCCACAGCGGGGGGGCTTAAGACCCAGTACTTC. This translates into CASSPTAGGLKTQYF.

This clone was detected only a few times. The chain recombines TRBV4-2 with TRBJ1-6, with a weak D call TRBD1 (5 bases). Germline CDR1 is LGHNA and CDR2 is YNFKEQ. This CDR3 comprises 14 residues. V lost 4 bases, J lost 7 bases, and 11 bases lay in between. In DNA, the CDR3 is TGTGCCAGCAGCCCACGCGGGGGGAATTCACCCCTCCACTTT. Protein product: CASSPRGGNSPLHF.

This chain links TRBV30 with TRBJ1-2; D might be TRBD1 (5 bases). Trimming took 2 bases from V and 4 from J, leaving 14 bases between them. Germline-derived CDR1 and CDR2 are GTSNPN and SVGIG (reference sequence). The CDR3 totals 14 residues. The CDR3 coding sequence is TGTGCCTGGAGTTCAGGGCGACGGAGCTATGGCTACACCTTC. Protein product: CAWSSGRRSYGYTF.

The chain recombines TRBV6-6 with TRBJ2-7; D is perhaps TRBD1 (5 bases). In germline, CDR1 is MNHNY, CDR2 SVGAGI (reference sequence). The V end lost 5 bases, the J end lost 6 bases, and 8 bases lay between the germline ends. CDR3 length equals 11 residues. CDR3 sequence: CASSGQGEQYF. In nucleotides, the CDR3 is TGTGCCAGCAGTGGCCAGGGCGAGCAGTACTTC.

This chain joins TRBV7-8 and TRBJ2-5; D ambiguous. TRBJ2-7 matches the DNA end more closely, so the J call is doubtful. This CDR3 comprises 13 residues. Germline assignment: CDR1 SGHVS and CDR2 FQNEAQ. The CDR3 DNA sequence: TGTGCCAGCAGCCTAGATTTGCCCTACGAGCAGTACTTC. Residues: CASSLDLPYEQYF.

This chain connects TRBV7-2 to TRBJ2-5; 7 positions agree with TRBD1. The germline V gene encodes CDR1 SGHTA and CDR2 FQGNSA. This CDR3 spans 14 amino acids. V lost 5 bases, J lost 5 bases, and 8 bases stayed unmatched. The DNA for the CDR3 is TGTGCCAGCAGCCCGGGACAGCCCGGGGAGACCCAGTACTTC. This codes for CASSPGQPGETQYF.

The rearrangement links TRBV4-1 to TRBJ2-1; D might be TRBD1 (7 bases). The germline CDR1 and CDR2 sequences are MGHRA and YSYEKL. Deletions cut 5 bases from V and 3 bases from J, with 17 bases between. The CDR3 length is 16 residues. As DNA, the CDR3 is TGCGCCAGCAGCAAACCCGCGGGACAGCTCTACAATGAGCAGTTCTTC. It codes for CASSKPAGQLYNEQFF.